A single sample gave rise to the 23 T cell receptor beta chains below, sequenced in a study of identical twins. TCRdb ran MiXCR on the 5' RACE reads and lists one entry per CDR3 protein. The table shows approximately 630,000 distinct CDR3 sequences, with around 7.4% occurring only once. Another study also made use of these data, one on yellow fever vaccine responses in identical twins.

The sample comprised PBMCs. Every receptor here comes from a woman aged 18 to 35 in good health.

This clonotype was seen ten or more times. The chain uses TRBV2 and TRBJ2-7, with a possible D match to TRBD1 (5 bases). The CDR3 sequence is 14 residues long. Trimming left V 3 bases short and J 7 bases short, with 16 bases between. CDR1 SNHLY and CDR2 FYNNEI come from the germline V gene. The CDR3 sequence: CASSEDKAFGEQYV. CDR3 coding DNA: TGTGCCAGCAGTGAGGACAAGGCCTTCGGAGAGCAGTACGTC.

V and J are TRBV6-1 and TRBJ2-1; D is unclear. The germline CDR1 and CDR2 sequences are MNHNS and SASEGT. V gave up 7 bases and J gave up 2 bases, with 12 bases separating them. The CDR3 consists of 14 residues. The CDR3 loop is CASTLTTAYNEQFF. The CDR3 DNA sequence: TGTGCCAGCACCCTAACAACTGCCTACAATGAGCAGTTCTTC.

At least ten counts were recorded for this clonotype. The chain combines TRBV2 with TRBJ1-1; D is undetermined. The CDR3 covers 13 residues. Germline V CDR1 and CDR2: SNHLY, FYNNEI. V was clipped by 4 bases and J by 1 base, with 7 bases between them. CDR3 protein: CASSVLGNTEAFF. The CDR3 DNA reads TGTGCCAGCAGTGTCTTGGGGAACACTGAAGCTTTCTTT.

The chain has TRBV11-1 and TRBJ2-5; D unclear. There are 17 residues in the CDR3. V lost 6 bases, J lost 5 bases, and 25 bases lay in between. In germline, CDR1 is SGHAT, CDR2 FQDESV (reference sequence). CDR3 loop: CASSLGFVSTPPETQYF. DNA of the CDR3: TGTGCCAGCAGTCTGGGATTTGTTTCCACACCACCCGAGACCCAGTACTTC.

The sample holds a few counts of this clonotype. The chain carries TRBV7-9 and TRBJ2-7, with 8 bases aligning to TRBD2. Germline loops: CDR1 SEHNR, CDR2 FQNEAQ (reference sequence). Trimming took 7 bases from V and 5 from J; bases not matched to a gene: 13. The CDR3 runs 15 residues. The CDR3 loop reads CASTHRTSSIHEQYF. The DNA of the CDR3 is TGTGCCAGCACTCATAGGACTAGCTCTATCCACGAGCAGTACTTC.

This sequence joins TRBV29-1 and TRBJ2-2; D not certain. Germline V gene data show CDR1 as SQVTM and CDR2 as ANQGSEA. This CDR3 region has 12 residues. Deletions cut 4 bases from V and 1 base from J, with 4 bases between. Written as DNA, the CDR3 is TGCAGCGTTGTCAAGAACACCGGGGAGCTGTTTTTT. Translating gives CSVVKNTGELFF.

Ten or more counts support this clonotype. The DNA for the CDR3 is TGTGCCAGCAGTTCCCTACCGGGAGGCGCTCCGAGCTCCTATAATTCACCCCTCCACTTT. Translating it yields CASSSLPGGAPSSYNSPLHF. The V and J genes are TRBV12-3 or TRBV12-4 and TRBJ1-6; D is ambiguous. V dropped 4 bases and J dropped 0 bases, with 22 bases sitting between them. There are 20 residues in the CDR3.

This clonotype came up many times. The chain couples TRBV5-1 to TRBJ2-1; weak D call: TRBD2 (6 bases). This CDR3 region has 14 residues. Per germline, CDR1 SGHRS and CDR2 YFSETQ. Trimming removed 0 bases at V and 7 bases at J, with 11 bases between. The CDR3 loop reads CASSLGHGGNEQFF. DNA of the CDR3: TGCGCCAGCAGCTTGGGACATGGGGGGAATGAGCAGTTCTTC.

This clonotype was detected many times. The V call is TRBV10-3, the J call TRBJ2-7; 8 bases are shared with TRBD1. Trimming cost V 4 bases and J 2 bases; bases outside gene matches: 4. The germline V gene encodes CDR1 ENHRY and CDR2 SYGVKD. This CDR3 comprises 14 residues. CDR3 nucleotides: TGTGCCATCAGTGTCGACAGGGGAACCTACGAGCAGTACTTC. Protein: CAISVDRGTYEQYF.

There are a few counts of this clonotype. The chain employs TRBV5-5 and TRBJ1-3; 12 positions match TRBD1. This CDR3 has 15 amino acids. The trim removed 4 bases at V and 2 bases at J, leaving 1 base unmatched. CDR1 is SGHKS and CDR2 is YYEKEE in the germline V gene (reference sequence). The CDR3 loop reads CASSRDRGPGNTIYF. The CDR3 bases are TGTGCCAGCAGCCGGGACAGGGGGCCTGGAAACACCATATATTTT.

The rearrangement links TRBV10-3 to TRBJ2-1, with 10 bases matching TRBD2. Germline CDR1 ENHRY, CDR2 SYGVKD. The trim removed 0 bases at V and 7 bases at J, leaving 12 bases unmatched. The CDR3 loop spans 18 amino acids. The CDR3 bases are TGTGCCATCAGTGAGTCGCCCTTCCTAGCGGGAGTCGGGAATGAGCAGTTCTTC. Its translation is CAISESPFLAGVGNEQFF.

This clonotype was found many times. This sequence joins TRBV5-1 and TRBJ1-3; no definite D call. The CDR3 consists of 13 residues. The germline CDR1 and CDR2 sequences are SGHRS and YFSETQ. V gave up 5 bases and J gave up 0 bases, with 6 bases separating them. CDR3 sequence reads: CASRTSSGNTIYF. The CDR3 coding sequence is TGCGCCAGCAGGACCAGCTCTGGAAACACCATATATTTT.

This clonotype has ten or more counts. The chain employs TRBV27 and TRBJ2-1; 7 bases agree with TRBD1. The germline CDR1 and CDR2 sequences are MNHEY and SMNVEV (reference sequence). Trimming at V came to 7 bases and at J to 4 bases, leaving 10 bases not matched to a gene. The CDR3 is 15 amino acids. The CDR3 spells CASKRTTQGYNEQFF. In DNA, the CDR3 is TGTGCCAGCAAACGTACAACACAGGGGTACAATGAGCAGTTCTTC.

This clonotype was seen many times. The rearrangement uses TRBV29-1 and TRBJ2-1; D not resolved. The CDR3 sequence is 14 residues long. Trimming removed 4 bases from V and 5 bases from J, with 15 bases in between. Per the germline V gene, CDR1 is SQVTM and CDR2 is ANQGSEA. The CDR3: CSVASRLINNEQFF. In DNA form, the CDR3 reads TGCAGCGTTGCCTCCCGGTTAATTAACAATGAGCAGTTCTTC.

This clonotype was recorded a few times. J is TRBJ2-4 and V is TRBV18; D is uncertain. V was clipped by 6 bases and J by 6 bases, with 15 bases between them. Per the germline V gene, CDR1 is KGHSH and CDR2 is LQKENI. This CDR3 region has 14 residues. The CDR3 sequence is CASSRANYGNIQYF. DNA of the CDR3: TGTGCCAGCTCCCGGGCCAACTACGGAAACATTCAGTACTTC.

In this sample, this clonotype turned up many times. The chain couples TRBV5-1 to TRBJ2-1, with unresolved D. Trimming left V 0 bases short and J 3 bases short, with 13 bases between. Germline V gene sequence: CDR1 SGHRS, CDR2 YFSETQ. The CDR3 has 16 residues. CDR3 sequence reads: CASSLGTYSGYNEQFF. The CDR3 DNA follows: TGCGCCAGCAGCTTGGGTACCTATTCGGGCTACAATGAGCAGTTCTTC.

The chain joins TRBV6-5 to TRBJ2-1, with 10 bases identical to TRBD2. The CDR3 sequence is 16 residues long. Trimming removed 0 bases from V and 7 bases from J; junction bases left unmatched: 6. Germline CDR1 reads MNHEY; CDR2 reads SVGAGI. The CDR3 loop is CASSYSASGRGNEQFF. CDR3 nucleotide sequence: TGTGCCAGCAGTTACTCGGCTAGCGGGAGAGGGAATGAGCAGTTCTTC.

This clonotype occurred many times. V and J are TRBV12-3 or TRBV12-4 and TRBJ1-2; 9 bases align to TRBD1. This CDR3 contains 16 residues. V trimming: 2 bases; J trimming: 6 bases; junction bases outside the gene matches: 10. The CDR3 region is CASSLSSGTGLNGYTF. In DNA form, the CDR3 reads TGTGCCAGCAGTTTATCCTCCGGGACAGGGTTAAATGGCTACACCTTC.

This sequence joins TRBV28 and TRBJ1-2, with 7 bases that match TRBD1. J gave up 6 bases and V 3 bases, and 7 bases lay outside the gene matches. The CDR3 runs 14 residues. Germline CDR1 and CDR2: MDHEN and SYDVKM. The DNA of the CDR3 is TGTGCCAGCAGTTTCCCAGGGGGAGATGATGGCTACACCTTC. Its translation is CASSFPGGDDGYTF.

The CDR3 loop is CASSKPSGKNTGELFF. Here the CDR3 DNA reads TGTGCCAGCAGCAAACCTAGCGGGAAGAACACCGGGGAGCTGTTTTTT. J is TRBJ2-2 and V is TRBV7-3; 9 bases line up with TRBD2. After removal of 5 bases from V and 1 base from J, the junction contained 5 bases not matched to a gene. The CDR3 length is 16 residues. Germline V gives CDR1 SGHTA, CDR2 FQGTGA.

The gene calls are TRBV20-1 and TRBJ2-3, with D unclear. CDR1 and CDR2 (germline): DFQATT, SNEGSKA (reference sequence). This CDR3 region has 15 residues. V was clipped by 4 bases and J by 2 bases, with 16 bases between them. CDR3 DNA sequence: TGCAGTGCTAACCGCAACACATTCTACACAGATACGCAGTATTTT. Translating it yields CSANRNTFYTDTQYF.

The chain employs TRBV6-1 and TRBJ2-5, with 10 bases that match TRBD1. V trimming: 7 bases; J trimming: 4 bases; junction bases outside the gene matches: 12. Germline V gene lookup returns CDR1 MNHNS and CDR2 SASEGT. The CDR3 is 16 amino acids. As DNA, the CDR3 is TGTGCCAGCAAAAAAAACCGGGACAGGGGATCAGAGACCCAGTACTTC. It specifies CASKKNRDRGSETQYF.

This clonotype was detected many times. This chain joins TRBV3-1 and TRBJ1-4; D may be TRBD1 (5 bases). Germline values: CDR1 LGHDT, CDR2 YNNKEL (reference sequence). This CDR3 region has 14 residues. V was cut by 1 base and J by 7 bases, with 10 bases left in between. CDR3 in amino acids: CASSQGGPAEKLFF. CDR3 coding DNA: TGTGCCAGCAGCCAAGGGGGCCCGGCTGAAAAACTGTTTTTT. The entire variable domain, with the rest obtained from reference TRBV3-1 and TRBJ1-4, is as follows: DTAVSQTPKYLVTQMGNDKSIKCEQNLGHDTMYWYKQDSKKFLKIMFSYNNKELIINETVPNRFSPKSPDKAHLNLHINSLELGDSAVYFCASSQGGPAEKLFFGSGTQLSVL.